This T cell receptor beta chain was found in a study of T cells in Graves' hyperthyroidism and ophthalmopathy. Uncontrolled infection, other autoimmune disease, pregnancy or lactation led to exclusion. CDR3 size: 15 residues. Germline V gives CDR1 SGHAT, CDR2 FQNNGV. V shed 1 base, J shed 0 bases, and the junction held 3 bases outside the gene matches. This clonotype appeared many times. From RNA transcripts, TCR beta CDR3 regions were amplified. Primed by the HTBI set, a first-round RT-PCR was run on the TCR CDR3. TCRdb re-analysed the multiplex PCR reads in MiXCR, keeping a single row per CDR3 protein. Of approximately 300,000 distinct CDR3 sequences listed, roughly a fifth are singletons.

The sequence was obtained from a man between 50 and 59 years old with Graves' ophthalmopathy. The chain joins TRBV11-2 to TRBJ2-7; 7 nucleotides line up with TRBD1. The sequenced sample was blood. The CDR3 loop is CASSLVGDSSYEQYF. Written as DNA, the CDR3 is TGTGCCAGCAGCTTAGTGGGGGACAGCTCCTACGAGCAGTACTTC.